The clone carrying this T cell receptor beta chain has ten or more counts. Its antigen is currently unknown. This sample is drawn from a study of CD8 T cells in ankylosing spondylitis. The study's findings and limits: Certain motif variants had earlier been reported in reactive arthritis synovial fluid and blood. It appeared that ankylosing spondylitis blood was characterized by a TCR beta motif of several highly homologous variants. Matched ankylosing spondylitis synovial fluid reportedly contained a significantly enriched population of disease-linked clones. Clones linked to the disease showed a CD8+ phenotype. They occurred at relatively low frequencies in peripheral blood.

The V gene lost 3 bases and the J gene lost 4 bases, with 15 bases spanning the gap. Germline CDR1 is KGHSH and CDR2 is LQKENI. The CDR3 length is 15 residues. TCRdb fed the 5' RACE reads into MiXCR, producing one record per CDR3 protein. There are 150,000 to 200,000 distinct CDR3 sequences in the sample; 15% to 20% occur only once, and 4.3% lies in the top ten. The rearrangement uses TRBV18 and TRBJ1-1; possible D gene TRBD1, 6 bases. The receptor was derived from a male donor under 30 with ankylosing spondylitis or in good health (not recorded which). The material sequenced was blood, either unsorted or a sorted T cell fraction (not recorded which). The CDR3: CASSPRQVEGTEAFF. CDR3 nucleotide sequence: TGTGCCAGCTCACCCCGACAGGTTGAGGGCACTGAAGCTTTCTTT.